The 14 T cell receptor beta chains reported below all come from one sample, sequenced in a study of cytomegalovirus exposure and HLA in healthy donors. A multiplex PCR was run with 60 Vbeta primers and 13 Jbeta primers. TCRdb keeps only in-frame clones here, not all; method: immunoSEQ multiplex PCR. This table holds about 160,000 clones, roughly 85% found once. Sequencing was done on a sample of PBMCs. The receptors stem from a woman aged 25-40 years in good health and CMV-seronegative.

Here the CDR3 DNA reads TGTGCCAGCAGCGCCCGACAGGGTCGGTCTGCTGGAAACACCATATATTTT. It codes for CASSARQGRSAGNTIYF. This rearrangement joins TRBV7-9 to TRBJ1-3; 7 nucleotides agree with TRBD1. V trimming: 5 bases; J trimming: 2 bases; junction bases outside the gene matches: 12. This CDR3 has 17 residues. Germline values: CDR1 SEHNR, CDR2 FQNEAQ (reference sequence).

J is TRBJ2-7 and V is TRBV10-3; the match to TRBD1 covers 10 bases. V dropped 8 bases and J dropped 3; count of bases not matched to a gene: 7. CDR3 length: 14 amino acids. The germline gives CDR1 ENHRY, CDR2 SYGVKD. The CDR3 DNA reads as TGTGCCATCGGGACAGGGGAACTGGTCTACGAGCAGTACTTC. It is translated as CAIGTGELVYEQYF.

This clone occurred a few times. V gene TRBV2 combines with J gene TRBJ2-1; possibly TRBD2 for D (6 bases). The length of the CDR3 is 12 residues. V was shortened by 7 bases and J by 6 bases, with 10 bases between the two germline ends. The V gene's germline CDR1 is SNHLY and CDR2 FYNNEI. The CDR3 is CASMVRGNEQFF. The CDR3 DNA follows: TGTGCCAGCATGGTGCGGGGCAATGAGCAGTTCTTC.

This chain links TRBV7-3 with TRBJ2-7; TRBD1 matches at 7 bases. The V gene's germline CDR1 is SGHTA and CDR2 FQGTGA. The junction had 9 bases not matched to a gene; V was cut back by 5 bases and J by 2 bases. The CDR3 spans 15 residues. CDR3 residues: CASSTLDRQAYEQYF. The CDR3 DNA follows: TGTGCCAGCAGCACGTTGGACAGGCAAGCCTACGAGCAGTACTTC.

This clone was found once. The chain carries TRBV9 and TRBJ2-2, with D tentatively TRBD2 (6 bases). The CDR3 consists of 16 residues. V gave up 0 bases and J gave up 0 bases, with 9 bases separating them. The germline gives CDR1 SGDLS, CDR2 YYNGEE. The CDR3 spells CASSVVRGTNTGELFF. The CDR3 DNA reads TGTGCCAGCAGCGTAGTGCGGGGTACGAACACCGGGGAGCTGTTTTTT.

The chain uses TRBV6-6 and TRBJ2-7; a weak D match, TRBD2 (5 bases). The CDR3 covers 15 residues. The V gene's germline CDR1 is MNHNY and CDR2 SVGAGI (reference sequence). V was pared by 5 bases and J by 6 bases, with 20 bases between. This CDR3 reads CASSPLLAGAGEQYF. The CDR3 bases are TGTGCCAGCAGTCCCCTTCTCGCCGGCGCGGGCGAGCAGTACTTC.

In DNA, the CDR3 is TGTGCCAGCAGCCCCGACAGGGGGGGATACGAGCAGTACTTC. It is translated as CASSPDRGGYEQYF. The chain uses TRBV6-5 and TRBJ2-7; TRBD1 matches 9 bases. There are 14 residues in the CDR3. The germline CDR1 and CDR2 sequences are MNHEY and SVGAGI. The V gene end was trimmed by 6 bases and the J gene end by 4 bases; junction bases not matched to a gene: 7.

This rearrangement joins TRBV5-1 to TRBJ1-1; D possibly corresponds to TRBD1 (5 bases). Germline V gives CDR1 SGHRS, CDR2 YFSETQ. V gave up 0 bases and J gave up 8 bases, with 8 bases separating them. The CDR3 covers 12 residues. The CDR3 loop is CASSLGQTEAFF. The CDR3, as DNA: TGCGCCAGCAGCTTGGGACAGACCGAAGCTTTCTTT.

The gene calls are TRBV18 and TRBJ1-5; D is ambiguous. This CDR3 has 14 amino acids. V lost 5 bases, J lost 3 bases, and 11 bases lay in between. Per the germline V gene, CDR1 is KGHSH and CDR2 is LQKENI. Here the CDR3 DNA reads TGTGCCAGCTCAGACGGGAGATTCAATCAGCCCCAGCATTTT. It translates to CASSDGRFNQPQHF.

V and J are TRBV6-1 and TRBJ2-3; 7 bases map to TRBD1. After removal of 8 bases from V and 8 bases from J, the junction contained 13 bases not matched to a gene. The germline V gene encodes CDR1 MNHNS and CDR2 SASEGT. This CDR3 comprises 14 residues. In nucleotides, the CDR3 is TGTGCCAGCTGCGGGCTGACAGGGAAAGGTACGCAGTATTTT. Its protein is CASCGLTGKGTQYF.

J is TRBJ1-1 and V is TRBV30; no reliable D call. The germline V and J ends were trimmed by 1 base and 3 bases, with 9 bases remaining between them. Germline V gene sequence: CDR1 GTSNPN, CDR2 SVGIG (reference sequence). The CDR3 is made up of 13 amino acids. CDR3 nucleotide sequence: TGTGCCTGGAGTGCCGGGAGATACACTGAAGCTTTCTTT. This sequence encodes CAWSAGRYTEAFF.

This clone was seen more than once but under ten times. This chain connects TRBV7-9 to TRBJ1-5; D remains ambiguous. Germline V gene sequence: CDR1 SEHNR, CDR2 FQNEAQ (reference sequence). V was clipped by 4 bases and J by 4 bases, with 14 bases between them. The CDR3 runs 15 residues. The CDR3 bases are TGTGCCAGCAGCTCGGAAGCATCCGGGAATCAGCCCCAGCATTTT. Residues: CASSSEASGNQPQHF.

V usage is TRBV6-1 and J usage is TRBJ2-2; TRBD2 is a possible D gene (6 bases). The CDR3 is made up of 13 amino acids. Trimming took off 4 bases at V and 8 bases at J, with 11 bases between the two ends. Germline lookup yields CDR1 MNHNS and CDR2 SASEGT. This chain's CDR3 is CASSAMGGGELFF. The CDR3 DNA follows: TGTGCCAGCAGTGCGATGGGGGGTGGGGAGCTGTTTTTT.

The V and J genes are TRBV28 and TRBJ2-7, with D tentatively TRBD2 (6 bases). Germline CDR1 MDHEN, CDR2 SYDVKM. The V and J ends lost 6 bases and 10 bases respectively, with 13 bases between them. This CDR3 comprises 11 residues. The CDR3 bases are TGTGCCAGCAGCCCCCCGGGGGAACAGTACTTC. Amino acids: CASSPPGEQYF.